Shown below are 3 T cell receptor beta chains from a single sample sequenced in a study of T cells after yellow fever vaccination. TCRdb processed the 5' RACE reads anew with MiXCR; each CDR3 protein has one entry. The table records hundreds of thousands of distinct CDR3 sequences, around 21% of them present only once. The source material was PBMCs, sampled 15 days after the yellow fever booster vaccination. The receptor source for this set is a man aged 25-40 years who received the YFV17D yellow fever vaccine.

The chain is built from TRBV29-1 and TRBJ2-7; D uncertain. The V end was cut by 3 bases, the J end by 2 bases, with 14 bases between. CDR3 length equals 14 residues. Germline V gene lookup returns CDR1 SQVTM and CDR2 ANQGSEA. The CDR3 region is CSVEVVSRTYEQYF. The CDR3 DNA reads as TGCAGCGTTGAGGTAGTCTCGCGGACCTACGAGCAGTACTTC.

The rearrangement joins TRBV5-4 to TRBJ2-1, with 10 bases matching TRBD1. Germline V lookup: CDR1 SGHNT, CDR2 YYREEE (reference sequence). Unmatched junction bases numbered 7, after V lost 4 bases and J lost 0 bases. This CDR3 comprises 17 residues. This CDR3 is CASSAMDRGDSYNEQFF. The CDR3 coding sequence is TGTGCCAGCAGCGCAATGGACAGGGGGGACTCCTACAATGAGCAGTTCTTC. Full variable domain (missing parts from reference TRBV5-4 and TRBJ2-1): ETGVTQSPTHLIKTRGQQVTLRCSSQSGHNTVSWYQQALGQGPQFIFQYYREEENGRGNFPPRFSGLQFPNYSSELNVNALELDDSALYLCASSAMDRGDSYNEQFFGPGTRLTVL.

This clonotype was detected ten times or more. V is TRBV9 and J is TRBJ2-5; D gene uncertain. The CDR3 length is 13 residues. Germline assignment: CDR1 SGDLS and CDR2 YYNGEE. Trimming removed 0 bases from V and 1 base from J, with 4 bases in between. CDR3 in DNA: TGTGCCAGCAGCGTAGCACTCCAAGAGACCCAGTACTTC. It encodes CASSVALQETQYF.